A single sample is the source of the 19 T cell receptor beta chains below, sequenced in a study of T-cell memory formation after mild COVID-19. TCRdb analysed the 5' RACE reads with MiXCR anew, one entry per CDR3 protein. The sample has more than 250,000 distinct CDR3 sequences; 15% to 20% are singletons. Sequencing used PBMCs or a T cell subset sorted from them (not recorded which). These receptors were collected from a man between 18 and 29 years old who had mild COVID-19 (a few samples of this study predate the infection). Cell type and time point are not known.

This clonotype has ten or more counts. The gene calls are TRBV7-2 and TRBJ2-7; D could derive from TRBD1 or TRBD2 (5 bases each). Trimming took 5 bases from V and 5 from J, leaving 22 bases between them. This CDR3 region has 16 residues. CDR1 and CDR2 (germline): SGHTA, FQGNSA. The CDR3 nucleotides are TGTGCCAGCAGCCCCCCAGGGAGACGGGTCCCCCACGAGCAGTACTTC. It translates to CASSPPGRRVPHEQYF.

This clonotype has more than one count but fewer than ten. The CDR3 reads CASSAGPTNTEAFF. The CDR3 DNA is TGTGCCAGCAGTGCCGGACCGACGAACACTGAAGCTTTCTTT. V gene TRBV6-6 combines with J gene TRBJ1-1, with D hard to call. Trimming left V 5 bases short and J 1 base short, with 11 bases between. The CDR3 loop spans 14 amino acids. Per germline, CDR1 MNHNY and CDR2 SVGAGI (reference sequence).

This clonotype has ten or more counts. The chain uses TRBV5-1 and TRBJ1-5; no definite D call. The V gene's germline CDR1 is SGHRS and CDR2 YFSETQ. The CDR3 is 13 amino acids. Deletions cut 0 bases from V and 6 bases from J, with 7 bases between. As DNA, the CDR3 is TGCGCCAGCAGCTTGGAGGGAGTTCAGCCCCAGCATTTT. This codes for CASSLEGVQPQHF.

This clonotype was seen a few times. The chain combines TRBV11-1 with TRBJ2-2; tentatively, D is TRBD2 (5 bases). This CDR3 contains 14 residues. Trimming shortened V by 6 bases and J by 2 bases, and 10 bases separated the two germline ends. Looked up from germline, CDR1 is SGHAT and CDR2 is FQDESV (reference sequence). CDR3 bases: TGTGCCAGCAGGTGGACTCCAAACACCGGGGAGCTGTTTTTT. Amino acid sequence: CASRWTPNTGELFF.

DNA for the CDR3: TGTGCCAGCTCAGCAAACAGGGGCCCGTACGAGCAGTACTTC. Translating gives CASSANRGPYEQYF. The chain has TRBV18 and TRBJ2-7; 7 nucleotides agree with TRBD1. The CDR3 sequence is 14 residues long. The germline V gene has CDR1 KGHSH and CDR2 LQKENI. The junction had 8 bases not matched to a gene; V was cut back by 5 bases and J by 4 bases.

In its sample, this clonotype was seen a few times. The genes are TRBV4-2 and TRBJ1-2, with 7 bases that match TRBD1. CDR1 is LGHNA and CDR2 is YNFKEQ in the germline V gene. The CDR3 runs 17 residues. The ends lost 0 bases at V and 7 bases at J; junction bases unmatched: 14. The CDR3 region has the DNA TGTGCCAGCAGCCAAGATCACGTTTTTCTAGGGGGCGTTGGCTACACCTTC. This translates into CASSQDHVFLGGVGYTF.

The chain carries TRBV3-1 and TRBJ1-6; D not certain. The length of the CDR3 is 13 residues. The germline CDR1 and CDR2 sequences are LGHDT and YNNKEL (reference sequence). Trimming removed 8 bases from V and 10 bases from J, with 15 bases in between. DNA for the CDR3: TGTGCCAGCCTCCGGGCAGTAGGGTCACCCCTCCACTTT. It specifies CASLRAVGSPLHF.

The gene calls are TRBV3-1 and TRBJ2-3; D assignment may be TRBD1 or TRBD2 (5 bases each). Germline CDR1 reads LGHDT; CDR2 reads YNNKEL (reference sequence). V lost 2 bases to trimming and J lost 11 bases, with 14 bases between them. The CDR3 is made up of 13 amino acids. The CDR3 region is CASSQRGQGQQYF. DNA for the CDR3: TGTGCCAGCAGCCAACGAGGGCAGGGTCAGCAGTATTTT.

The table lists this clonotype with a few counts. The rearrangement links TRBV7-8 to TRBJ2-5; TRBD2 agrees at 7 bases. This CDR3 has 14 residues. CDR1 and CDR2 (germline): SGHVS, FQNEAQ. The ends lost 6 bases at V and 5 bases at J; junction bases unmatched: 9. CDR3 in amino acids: CASRSGRADETQYF. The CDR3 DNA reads TGTGCCAGCAGATCTGGGAGGGCAGACGAGACCCAGTACTTC. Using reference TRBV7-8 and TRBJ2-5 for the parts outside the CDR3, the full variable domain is GAGVSQSPRYKVAKRGQDVALRCDPISGHVSLFWYQQALGQGPEFLTYFQNEAQLDKSGLPSDRFFAERPEGSVSTLKIQRTQQEDSAVYLCASRSGRADETQYFGPGTRLLVL.

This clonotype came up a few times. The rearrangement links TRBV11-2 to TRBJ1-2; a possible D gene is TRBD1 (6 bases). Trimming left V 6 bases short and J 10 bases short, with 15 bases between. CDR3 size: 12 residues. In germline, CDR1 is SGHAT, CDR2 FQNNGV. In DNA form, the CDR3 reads TGTGCCAGCAGTTCGGACAGAGGCCCCTACACCTTC. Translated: CASSSDRGPYTF.

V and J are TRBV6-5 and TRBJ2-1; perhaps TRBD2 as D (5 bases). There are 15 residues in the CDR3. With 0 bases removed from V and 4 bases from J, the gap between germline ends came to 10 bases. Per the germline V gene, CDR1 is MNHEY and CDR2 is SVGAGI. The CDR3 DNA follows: TGTGCCAGCAGTTACTCCCCTAGCTTGTACAATGAGCAGTTCTTC. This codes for CASSYSPSLYNEQFF.

CDR3 protein: CASSPLLGQPQHF. The CDR3 region has the DNA TGTGCCAGCAGCCCCCTCTTGGGCCAGCCCCAGCATTTT. V usage is TRBV7-9 and J usage is TRBJ1-5; D not resolved. V was trimmed by 5 bases and J by 7 bases, leaving 12 bases between them. The germline CDR1 and CDR2 sequences are SEHNR and FQNEAQ (reference sequence). This CDR3 comprises 13 residues.

This CDR3 reads CASSRGLTYEQYV. The CDR3, as DNA: TGTGCCAGCAGTCGAGGACTAACCTACGAGCAGTACGTC. The rearrangement uses TRBV28 and TRBJ2-7; weak D call: TRBD2 (6 bases). The CDR3 consists of 13 residues. V was pared by 5 bases and J by 2 bases, with 10 bases between. From germline, CDR1 is MDHEN and CDR2 SYDVKM.

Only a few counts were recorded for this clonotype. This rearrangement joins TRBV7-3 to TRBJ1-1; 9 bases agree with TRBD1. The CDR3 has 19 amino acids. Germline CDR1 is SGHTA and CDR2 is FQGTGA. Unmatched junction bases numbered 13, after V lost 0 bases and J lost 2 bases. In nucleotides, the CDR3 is TGTGCCAGCAGCTTAACTCAACGGGACAGGGAATTCGCTAACACTGAAGCTTTCTTT. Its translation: CASSLTQRDREFANTEAFF. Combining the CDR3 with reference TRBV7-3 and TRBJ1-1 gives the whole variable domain GAGVSQTPSNKVTEKGKYVELRCDPISGHTALYWYRQSLGQGPEFLIYFQGTGAADDSGLPNDRFFAVRPEGSVSTLKIQRTERGDSAVYLCASSLTQRDREFANTEAFFGQGTRLTVV.

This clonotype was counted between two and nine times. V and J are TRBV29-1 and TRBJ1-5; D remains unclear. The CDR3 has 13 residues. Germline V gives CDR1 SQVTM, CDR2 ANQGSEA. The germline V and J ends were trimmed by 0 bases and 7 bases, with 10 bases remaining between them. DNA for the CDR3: TGCAGCGTTGAAGAGGGCTCGGGACAGCCCCAGCATTTT. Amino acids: CSVEEGSGQPQHF.

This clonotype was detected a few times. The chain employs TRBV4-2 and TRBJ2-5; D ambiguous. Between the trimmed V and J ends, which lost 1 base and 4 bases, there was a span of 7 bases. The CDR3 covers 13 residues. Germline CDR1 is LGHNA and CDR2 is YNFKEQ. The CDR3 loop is CASSQGIAETQYF. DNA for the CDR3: TGTGCCAGCAGCCAAGGCATAGCAGAGACCCAGTACTTC.

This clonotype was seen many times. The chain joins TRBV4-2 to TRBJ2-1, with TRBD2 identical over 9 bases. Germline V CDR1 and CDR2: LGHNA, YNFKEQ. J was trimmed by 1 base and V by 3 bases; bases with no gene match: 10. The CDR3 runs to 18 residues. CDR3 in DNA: TGTGCCAGCAGCCAGGGGGCCGGGACTAGCCGATCCTACAATGAGCAGTTCTTC. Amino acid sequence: CASSQGAGTSRSYNEQFF.

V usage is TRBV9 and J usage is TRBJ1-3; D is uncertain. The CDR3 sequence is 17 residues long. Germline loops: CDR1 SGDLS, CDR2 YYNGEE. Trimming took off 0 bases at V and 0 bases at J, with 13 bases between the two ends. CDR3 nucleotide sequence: TGTGCCAGCAGCGTAGGCTTGGCTGGGAGCTCTGGAAACACCATATATTTT. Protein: CASSVGLAGSSGNTIYF.

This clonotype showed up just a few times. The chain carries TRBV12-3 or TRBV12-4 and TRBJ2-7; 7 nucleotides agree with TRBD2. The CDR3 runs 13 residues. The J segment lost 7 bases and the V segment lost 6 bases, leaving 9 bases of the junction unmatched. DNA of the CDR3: TGTGCCAGCAGGTCCAGCGGGGCTAGGGAGCAGTACTTC. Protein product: CASRSSGAREQYF.